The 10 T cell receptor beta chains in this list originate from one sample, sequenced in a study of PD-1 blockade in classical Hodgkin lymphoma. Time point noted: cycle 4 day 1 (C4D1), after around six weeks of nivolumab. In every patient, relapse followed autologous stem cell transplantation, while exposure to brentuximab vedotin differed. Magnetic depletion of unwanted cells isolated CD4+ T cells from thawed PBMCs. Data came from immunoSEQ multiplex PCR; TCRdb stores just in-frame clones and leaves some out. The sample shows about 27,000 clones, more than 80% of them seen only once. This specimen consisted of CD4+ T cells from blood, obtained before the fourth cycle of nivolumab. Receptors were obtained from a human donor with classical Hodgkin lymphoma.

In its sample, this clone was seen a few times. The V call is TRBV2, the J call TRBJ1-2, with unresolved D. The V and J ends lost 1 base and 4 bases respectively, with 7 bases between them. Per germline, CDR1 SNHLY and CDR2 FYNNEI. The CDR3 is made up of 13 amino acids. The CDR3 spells CASSEVNGYGYTF. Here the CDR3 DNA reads TGTGCCAGCAGTGAAGTTAACGGCTATGGCTACACCTTC.

CDR3 nucleotides: TGCGCCAGCAGCTTGACAGGGCCCTACGAGCAGTACTTC. Amino acids: CASSLTGPYEQYF. V usage is TRBV5-1 and J usage is TRBJ2-7, with D maybe TRBD1 (6 bases). V lost 1 base to trimming and J lost 2 bases, with 7 bases between them. CDR1 SGHRS and CDR2 YFSETQ come from the germline V gene. The length of the CDR3 is 13 residues.

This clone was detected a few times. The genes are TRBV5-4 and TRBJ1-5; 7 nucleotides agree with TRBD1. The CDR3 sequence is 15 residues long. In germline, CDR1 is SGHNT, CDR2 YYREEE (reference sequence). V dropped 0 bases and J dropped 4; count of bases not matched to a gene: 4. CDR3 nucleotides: TGTGCCAGCAGCTTGGCCCCGGGACAGAATCAGCCCCAGCATTTT. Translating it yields CASSLAPGQNQPQHF.

The CDR3 coding sequence is TGTGCCAGTAGGTCTACAGGGGCAGATACGCAGTATTTT. Protein sequence: CASRSTGADTQYF. The chain has TRBV19 and TRBJ2-3; 7 bases align to TRBD1. CDR1 is LNHDA and CDR2 is SQIVND in the germline V gene (reference sequence). This CDR3 is 13 amino acids long. V lost 6 bases, J lost 4 bases, and 4 bases stayed unmatched.

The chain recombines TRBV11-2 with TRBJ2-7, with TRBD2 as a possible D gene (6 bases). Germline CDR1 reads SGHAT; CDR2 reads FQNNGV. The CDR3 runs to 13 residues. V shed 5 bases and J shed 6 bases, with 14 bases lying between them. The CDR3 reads CASSPRGGLEQYF. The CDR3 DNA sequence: TGTGCCAGCAGCCCCCGGGGAGGCCTCGAGCAGTACTTC.

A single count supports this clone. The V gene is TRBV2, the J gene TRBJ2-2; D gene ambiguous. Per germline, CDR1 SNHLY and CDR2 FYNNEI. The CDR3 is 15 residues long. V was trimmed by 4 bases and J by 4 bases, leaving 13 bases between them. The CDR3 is CASSVEETFTGELFF. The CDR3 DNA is TGTGCCAGCAGTGTAGAGGAGACCTTCACCGGGGAGCTGTTTTTT.

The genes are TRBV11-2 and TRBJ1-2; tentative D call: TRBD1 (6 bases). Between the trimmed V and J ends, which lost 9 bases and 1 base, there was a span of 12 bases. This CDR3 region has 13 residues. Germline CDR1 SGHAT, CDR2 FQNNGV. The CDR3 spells CASKLDSNYGYTF. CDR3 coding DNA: TGTGCCAGTAAACTGGACAGTAACTATGGCTACACCTTC.

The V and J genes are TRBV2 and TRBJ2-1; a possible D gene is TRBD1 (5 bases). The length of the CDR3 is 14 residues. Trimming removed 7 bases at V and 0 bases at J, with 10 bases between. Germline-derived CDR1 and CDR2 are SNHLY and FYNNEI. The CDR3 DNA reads TGTGCCAGCATCAGGGCGAGCTCCTACAATGAGCAGTTCTTC. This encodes CASIRASSYNEQFF.

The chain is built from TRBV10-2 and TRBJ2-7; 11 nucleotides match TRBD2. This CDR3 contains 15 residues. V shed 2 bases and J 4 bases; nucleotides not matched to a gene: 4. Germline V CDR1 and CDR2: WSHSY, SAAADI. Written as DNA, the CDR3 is TGCGCCAGCAGTGAGACTAGCGGGAGTCCTTACGAGCAGTACTTC. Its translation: CASSETSGSPYEQYF.

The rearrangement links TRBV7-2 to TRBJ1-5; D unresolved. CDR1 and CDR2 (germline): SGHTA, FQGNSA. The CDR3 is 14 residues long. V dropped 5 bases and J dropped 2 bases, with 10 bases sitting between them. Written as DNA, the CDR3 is TGTGCCAGCAGCCACACGGGAGGCAATCAGCCCCAGCATTTT. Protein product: CASSHTGGNQPQHF.